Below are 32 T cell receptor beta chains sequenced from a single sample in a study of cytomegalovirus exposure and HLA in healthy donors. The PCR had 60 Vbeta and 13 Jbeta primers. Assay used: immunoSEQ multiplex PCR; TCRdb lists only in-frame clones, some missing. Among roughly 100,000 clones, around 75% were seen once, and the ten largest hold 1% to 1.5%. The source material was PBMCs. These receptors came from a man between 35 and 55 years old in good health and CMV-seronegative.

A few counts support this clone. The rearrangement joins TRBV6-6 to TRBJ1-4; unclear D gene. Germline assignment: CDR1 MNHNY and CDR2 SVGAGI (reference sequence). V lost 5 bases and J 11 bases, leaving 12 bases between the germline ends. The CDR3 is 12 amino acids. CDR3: CASSDNTEKLFF. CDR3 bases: TGTGCCAGCAGTGATAACACGGAGAAACTGTTTTTT.

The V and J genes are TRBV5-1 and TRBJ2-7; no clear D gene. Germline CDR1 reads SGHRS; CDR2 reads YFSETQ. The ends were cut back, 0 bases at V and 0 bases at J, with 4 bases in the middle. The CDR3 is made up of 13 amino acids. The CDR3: CASSLDISYEQYF. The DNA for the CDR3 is TGCGCCAGCAGCTTGGACATCTCCTACGAGCAGTACTTC. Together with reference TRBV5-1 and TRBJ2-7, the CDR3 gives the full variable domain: KAGVTQTPRYLIKTRGQQVTLSCSPISGHRSVSWYQQTPGQGLQFLFEYFSETQRNKGNFPGRFSGRQFSNSRSEMNVSTLELGDSALYLCASSLDISYEQYFGPGTRLTVT.

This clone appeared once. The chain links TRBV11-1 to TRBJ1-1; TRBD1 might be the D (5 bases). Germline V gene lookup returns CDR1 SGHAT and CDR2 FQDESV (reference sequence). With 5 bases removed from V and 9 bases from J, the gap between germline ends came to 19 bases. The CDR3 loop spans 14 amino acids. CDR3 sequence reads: CASSHRRGQRQAFF. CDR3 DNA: TGTGCCAGCAGCCACCGTCGAGGACAACGACAAGCTTTCTTT. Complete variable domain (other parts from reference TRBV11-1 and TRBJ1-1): EAEVAQSPRYKITEKSQAVAFWCDPISGHATLYWYRQILGQGPELLVQFQDESVVDDSQLPKDRFSAERLKGVDSTLKIQPAELGDSAMYLCASSHRRGQRQAFFGQGTRLTVV.

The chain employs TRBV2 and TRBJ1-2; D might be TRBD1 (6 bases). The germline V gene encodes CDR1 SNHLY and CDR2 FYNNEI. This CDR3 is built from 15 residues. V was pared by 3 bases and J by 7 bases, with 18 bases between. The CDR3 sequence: CASSDTEGGALGYTF. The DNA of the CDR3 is TGTGCCAGCAGTGATACGGAGGGGGGGGCACTTGGCTACACCTTC.

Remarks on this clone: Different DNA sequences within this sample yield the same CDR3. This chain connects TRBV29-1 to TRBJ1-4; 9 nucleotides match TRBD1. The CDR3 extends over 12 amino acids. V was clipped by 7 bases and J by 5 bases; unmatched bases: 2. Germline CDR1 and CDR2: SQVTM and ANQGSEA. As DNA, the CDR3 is TGCAGCGCGGGGACAGGGAATGAAAAACTGTTTTTT. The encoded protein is CSAGTGNEKLFF.

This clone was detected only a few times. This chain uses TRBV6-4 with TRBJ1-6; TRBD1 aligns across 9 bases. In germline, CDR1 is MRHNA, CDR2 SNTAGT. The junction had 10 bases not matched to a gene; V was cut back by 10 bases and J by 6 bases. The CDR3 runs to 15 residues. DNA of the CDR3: TGTGCCAAATTGACAGGGGGTCCCATTAATTCACCCCTCCACTTT. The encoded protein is CAKLTGGPINSPLHF.

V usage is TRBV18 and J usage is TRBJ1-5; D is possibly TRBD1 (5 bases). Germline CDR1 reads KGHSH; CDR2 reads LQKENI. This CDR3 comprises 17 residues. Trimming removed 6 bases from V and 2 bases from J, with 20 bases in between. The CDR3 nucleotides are TGTGCCAGCTCGGTAAGGGGTCTCAGCGACGGCAATCAGCCCCAGCATTTT. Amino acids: CASSVRGLSDGNQPQHF.

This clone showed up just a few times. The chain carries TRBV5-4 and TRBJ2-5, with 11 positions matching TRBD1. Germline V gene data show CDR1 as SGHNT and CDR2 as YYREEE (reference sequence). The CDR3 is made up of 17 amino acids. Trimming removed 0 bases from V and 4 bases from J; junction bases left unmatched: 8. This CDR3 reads CASSLGGQGEWGETQYF. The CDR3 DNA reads TGTGCCAGCAGCTTGGGGGGACAGGGGGAGTGGGGAGAGACCCAGTACTTC.

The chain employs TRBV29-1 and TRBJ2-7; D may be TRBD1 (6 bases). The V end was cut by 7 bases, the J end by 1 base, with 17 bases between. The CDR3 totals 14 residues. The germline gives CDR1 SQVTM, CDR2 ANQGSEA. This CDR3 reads CSAKTGMNSYEQYF. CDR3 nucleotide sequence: TGCAGCGCCAAGACAGGTATGAATTCCTACGAGCAGTACTTC.

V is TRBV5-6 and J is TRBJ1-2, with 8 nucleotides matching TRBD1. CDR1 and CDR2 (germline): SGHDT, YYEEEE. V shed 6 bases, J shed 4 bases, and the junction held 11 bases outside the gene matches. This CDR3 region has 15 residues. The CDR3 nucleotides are TGTGCCAGCACTTGGGCCAGGGGGCCTGGCTATGGCTACACCTTC. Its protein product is CASTWARGPGYGYTF.

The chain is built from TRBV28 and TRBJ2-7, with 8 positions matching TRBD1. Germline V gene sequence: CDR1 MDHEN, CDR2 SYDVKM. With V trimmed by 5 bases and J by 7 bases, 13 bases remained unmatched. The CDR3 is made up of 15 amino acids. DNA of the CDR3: TGTGCCAGCAGTCCAAGAACGGACAGGGCGGGGGAGCAGTACTTC. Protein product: CASSPRTDRAGEQYF. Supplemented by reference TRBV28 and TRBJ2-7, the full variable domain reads DVKVTQSSRYLVKRTGEKVFLECVQDMDHENMFWYRQDPGLGLRLIYFSYDVKMKEKGDIPEGYSVSREKKERFSLILESASTNQTSMYLCASSPRTDRAGEQYFGPGTRLTVT.

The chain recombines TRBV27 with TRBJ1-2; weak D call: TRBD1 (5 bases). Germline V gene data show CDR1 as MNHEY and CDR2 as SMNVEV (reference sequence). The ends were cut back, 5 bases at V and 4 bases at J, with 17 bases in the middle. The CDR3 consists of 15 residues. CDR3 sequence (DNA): TGTGCCAGCAGTCCCCGTCCCGGGGGAACCTATGGCTACACCTTC. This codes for CASSPRPGGTYGYTF.

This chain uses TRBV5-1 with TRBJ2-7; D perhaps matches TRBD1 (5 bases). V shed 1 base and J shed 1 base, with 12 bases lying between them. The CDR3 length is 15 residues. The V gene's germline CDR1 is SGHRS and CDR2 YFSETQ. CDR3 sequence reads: CASSLLQTASYEQYF. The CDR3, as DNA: TGCGCCAGCAGCTTGCTCCAGACAGCTTCCTACGAGCAGTACTTC.

CDR3 in DNA: TGTGCCAGCAGCCTACTCACGAGTAACCAGTACTTC. It encodes CASSLLTSNQYF. This chain connects TRBV7-9 to TRBJ2-5, with unresolved D. Germline values: CDR1 SEHNR, CDR2 FQNEAQ (reference sequence). This CDR3 is built from 12 residues. With 5 bases removed from V and 10 bases from J, the gap between germline ends came to 14 bases.

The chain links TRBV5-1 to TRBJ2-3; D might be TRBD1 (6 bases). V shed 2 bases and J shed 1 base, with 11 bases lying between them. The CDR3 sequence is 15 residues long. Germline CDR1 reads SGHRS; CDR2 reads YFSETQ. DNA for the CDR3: TGCGCCAGCAGCTTACGGTCAGGGGGCACAGATACGCAGTATTTT. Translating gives CASSLRSGGTDTQYF.

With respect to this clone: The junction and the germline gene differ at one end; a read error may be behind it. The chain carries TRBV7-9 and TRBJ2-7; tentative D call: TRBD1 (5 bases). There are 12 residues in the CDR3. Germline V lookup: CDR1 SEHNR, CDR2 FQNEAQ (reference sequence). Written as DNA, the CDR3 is TGTTCCAGCAGTACCCAGGGTTACGAGCAGTACTTC. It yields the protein CSSSTQGYEQYF.

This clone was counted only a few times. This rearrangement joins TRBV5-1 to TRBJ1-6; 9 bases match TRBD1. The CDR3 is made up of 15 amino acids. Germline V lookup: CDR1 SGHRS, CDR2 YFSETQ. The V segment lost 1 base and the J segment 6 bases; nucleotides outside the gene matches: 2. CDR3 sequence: CASSLTGGVNSPLHF. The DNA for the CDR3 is TGCGCCAGCAGCTTGACAGGGGGCGTTAATTCACCCCTCCACTTT.

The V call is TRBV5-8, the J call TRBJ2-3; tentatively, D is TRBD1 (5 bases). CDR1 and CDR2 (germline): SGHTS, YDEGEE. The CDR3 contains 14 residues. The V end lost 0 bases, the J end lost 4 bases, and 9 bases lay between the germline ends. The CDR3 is CASSLAMGPDTQYF. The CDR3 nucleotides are TGTGCCAGCAGCTTGGCGATGGGGCCAGATACGCAGTATTTT.

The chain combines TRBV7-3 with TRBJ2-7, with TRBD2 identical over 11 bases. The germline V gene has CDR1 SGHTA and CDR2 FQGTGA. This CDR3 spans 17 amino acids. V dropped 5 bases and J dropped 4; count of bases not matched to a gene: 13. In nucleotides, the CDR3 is TGTGCCAGCAGCCTTAGCGGGCCTAGCGGGGGGAGGTACGAGCAGTACTTC. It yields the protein CASSLSGPSGGRYEQYF.

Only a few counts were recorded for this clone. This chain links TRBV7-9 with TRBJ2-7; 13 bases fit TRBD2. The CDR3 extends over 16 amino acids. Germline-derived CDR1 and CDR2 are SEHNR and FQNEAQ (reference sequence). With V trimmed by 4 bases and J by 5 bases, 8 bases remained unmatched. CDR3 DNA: TGTGCCAGCAGCTCGACTAGCGGGAGGTTTTTCCACGAGCAGTACTTC. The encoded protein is CASSSTSGRFFHEQYF.

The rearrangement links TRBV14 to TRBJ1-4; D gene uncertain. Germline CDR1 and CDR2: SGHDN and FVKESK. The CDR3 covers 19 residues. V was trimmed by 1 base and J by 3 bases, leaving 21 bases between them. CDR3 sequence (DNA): TGTGCCAGCAGCCAAGGTAGTAGGAGCGTCTTTACCTCTAATGAAAAACTGTTTTTT. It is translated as CASSQGSRSVFTSNEKLFF. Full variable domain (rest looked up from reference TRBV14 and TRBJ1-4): EAGVTQFPSHSVIEKGQTVTLRCDPISGHDNLYWYRRVMGKEIKFLLHFVKESKQDESGMPNNRFLAERTGGTYSTLKVQPAELEDSGVYFCASSQGSRSVFTSNEKLFFGSGTQLSVL.

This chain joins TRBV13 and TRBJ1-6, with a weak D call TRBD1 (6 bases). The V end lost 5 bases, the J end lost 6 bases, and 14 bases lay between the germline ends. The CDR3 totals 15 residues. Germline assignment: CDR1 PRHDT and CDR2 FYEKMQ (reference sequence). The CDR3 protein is CASSDTGPGNSPLHF. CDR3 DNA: TGTGCCAGCAGCGATACAGGGCCGGGTAATTCACCCCTCCACTTT.

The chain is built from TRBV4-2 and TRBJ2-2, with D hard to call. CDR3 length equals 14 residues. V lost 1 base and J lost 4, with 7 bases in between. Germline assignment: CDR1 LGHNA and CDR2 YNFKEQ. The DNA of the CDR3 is TGTGCCAGCAGCCAAGGGCTCTTCACCGGGGAGCTGTTTTTT. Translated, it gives CASSQGLFTGELFF.

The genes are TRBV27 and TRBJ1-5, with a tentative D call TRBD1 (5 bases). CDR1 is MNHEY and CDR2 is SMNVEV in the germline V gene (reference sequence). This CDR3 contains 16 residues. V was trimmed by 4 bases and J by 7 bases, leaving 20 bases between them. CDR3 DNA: TGTGCCAGCAGTTCTACGACAGAGCTAGGGATCCAGCCCCAGCATTTT. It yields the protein CASSSTTELGIQPQHF.

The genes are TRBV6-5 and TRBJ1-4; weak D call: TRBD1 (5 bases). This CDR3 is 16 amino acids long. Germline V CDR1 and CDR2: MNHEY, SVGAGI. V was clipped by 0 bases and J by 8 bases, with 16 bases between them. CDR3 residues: CASSYSGLRPGEKLFF. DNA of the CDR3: TGTGCCAGCAGTTACTCGGGTCTCAGGCCAGGGGAAAAACTGTTTTTT.

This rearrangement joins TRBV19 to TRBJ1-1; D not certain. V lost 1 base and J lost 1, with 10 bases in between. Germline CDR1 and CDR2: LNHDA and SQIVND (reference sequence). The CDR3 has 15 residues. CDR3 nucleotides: TGTGCCAGTAGTATAGTTGGCAGAACGAACACTGAAGCTTTCTTT. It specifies CASSIVGRTNTEAFF.

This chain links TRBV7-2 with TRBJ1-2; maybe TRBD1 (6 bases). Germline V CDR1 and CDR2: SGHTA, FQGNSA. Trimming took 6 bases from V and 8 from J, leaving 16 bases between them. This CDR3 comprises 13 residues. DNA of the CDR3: TGTGCCAGCAGTCCCATCGAGGGGGTGGGCTACACCTTC. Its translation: CASSPIEGVGYTF.

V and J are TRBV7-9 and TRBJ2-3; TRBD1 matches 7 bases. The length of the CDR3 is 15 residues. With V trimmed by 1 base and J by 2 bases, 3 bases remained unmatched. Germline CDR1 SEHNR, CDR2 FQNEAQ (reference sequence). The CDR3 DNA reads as TGTGCCAGCAGCTTAGGGGACAGAAACACAGATACGCAGTATTTT. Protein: CASSLGDRNTDTQYF.

The CDR3 is CASQDRPAHEQYF. As DNA, the CDR3 is TGTGCTAGTCAGGACAGGCCGGCGCACGAGCAGTACTTC. The chain links TRBV12-5 to TRBJ2-7, with 7 bases that match TRBD1. V shed 8 bases and J 5 bases; nucleotides not matched to a gene: 9. The germline V gene encodes CDR1 LGHNT and CDR2 FRNRAP. This CDR3 has 13 residues.

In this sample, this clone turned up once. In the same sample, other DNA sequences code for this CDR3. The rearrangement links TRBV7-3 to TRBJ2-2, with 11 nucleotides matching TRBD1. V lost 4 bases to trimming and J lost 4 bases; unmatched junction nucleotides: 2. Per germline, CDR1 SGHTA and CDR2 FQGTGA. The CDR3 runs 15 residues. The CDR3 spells CASSSGTGGTGELFF. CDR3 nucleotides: TGTGCCAGCAGCTCGGGGACAGGGGGCACCGGGGAGCTGTTTTTT. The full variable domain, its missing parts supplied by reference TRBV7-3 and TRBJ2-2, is GAGVSQTPSNKVTEKGKYVELRCDPISGHTALYWYRQSLGQGPEFLIYFQGTGAADDSGLPNDRFFAVRPEGSVSTLKIQRTERGDSAVYLCASSSGTGGTGELFFGEGSRLTVL.

CDR3 amino acids: CASSLAPVSYTF. As DNA, the CDR3 is TGTGCCAGCAGCTTGGCCCCGGTCAGCTACACCTTC. V gene TRBV5-6 combines with J gene TRBJ1-2; D gene ambiguous. Trimming cost V 0 bases and J 9 bases, with 9 bases left between them. The germline V gene encodes CDR1 SGHDT and CDR2 YYEEEE. The CDR3 is made up of 12 amino acids. The full variable domain, rest sourced from reference TRBV5-6 and TRBJ1-2, is DAGVTQSPTHLIKTRGQQVTLRCSPKSGHDTVSWYQQALGQGPQFIFQYYEEEERQRGNFPDRFSGHQFPNYSSELNVNALLLGDSALYLCASSLAPVSYTFGSGTRLTVV.

Here the CDR3 DNA reads TGTGCCAGCAGTTACCCCGGGACTTCCCGGACGGAGCTGTTTTTT. Protein sequence: CASSYPGTSRTELFF. The chain uses TRBV6-5 and TRBJ2-2, with D possibly TRBD2 on 6 matching bases. The V gene lost 2 bases and the J gene lost 10 bases, with 17 bases spanning the gap. The CDR3 consists of 15 residues. The germline V gene has CDR1 MNHEY and CDR2 SVGAGI.